The next 19 T cell receptor beta chains were all read from a single sample in a study of spatial heterogeneity in lung cancer. Time point reported: sample taken at primary tumor resection. TCRdb reanalysed the 5' RACE reads using MiXCR and keeps one entry per CDR3 protein. In the table there are 5,300 or so distinct CDR3 sequences, under 6% of which are singletons. The material sequenced was normal lung tissue next to the tumor, taken at surgery. The origin of the receptors is a female donor with early-stage non-small cell lung cancer.

The sample holds one count of this clonotype. Possible read error: a much larger clone is one base away. The chain uses TRBV11-2 and TRBJ2-5, with D unresolved. CDR1 and CDR2 from the germline V gene are SGHAT and FQNNGV. V gave up 5 bases and J gave up 2 bases, with 9 bases separating them. The CDR3 is made up of 13 amino acids. The CDR3 sequence: CASSKVPQETQYF. DNA of the CDR3: TGTGCCAGCAGCAAAGTCCCTCAAGAGACCCAGTACTTC.

In its sample, this clonotype was seen many times. This chain links TRBV3-1 with TRBJ1-4; D ambiguous. V was clipped by 1 base and J by 7 bases, with 7 bases between them. CDR1 LGHDT and CDR2 YNNKEL come from the germline V gene (reference sequence). This CDR3 is 13 amino acids long. The CDR3 here is CASSQGPSEKLFF. Written as DNA, the CDR3 is TGTGCCAGCAGCCAAGGGCCCTCTGAAAAACTGTTTTTT.

This clonotype counts as medium-sized. The chain links TRBV7-8 to TRBJ2-7; no clear D gene. Trimming cost V 5 bases and J 3 bases, with 14 bases left between them. Looked up from germline, CDR1 is SGHVS and CDR2 is FQNEAQ. This CDR3 is 14 amino acids long. The DNA of the CDR3 is TGTGCCAGCAGCCCAAATCAGGTTCACTACGAGCAGTACTTC. Amino acids: CASSPNQVHYEQYF.

This clonotype has at least ten counts. V usage is TRBV15 and J usage is TRBJ2-1; TRBD1 matches at 9 bases. CDR1 is LNHNV and CDR2 is YYDKDF in the germline V gene (reference sequence). With V trimmed by 7 bases and J by 6 bases, 7 bases remained unmatched. The CDR3 is 14 residues long. The CDR3 coding sequence is TGTGCCACCACACAGGGGGCCGGTCTCAATGAGCAGTTCTTC. Translating gives CATTQGAGLNEQFF.

In this sample, this clonotype is medium-sized. The chain joins TRBV12-3 or TRBV12-4 to TRBJ2-2; D unclear. Trimming shortened V by 3 bases and J by 1 base, and 3 bases separated the two germline ends. CDR3 length equals 13 residues. DNA for the CDR3: TGTGCCAGCAGTTTCAGGAACACCGGGGAGCTGTTTTTT. Translating it yields CASSFRNTGELFF.

Judged by abundance, this clonotype is medium-sized. This chain uses TRBV7-9 with TRBJ2-2; perhaps TRBD1 as D (6 bases). Trimming took 3 bases from V and 3 from J, leaving 11 bases between them. Germline assignment: CDR1 SEHNR and CDR2 FQNEAQ (reference sequence). The CDR3 extends over 15 amino acids. The CDR3 DNA reads as TGTGCCAGCAGCTTCGATGCAGGGGACACCGGGGAGCTGTTTTTT. Its protein is CASSFDAGDTGELFF. Filled out from reference TRBV7-9 and TRBJ2-2, the complete variable domain reads DTGVSQNPRHKITKRGQNVTFRCDPISEHNRLYWYRQTLGQGPEFLTYFQNEAQLEKSRLLSDRFSAERPKGSFSTLEIQRTEQGDSAMYLCASSFDAGDTGELFFGEGSRLTVL.

As regards this clonotype: This could be a read error, since a much larger clone is one nucleotide away. The genes are TRBV3-1 and TRBJ2-7; tentative D call: TRBD1 (6 bases). Germline V gives CDR1 LGHDT, CDR2 YNNKEL (reference sequence). The CDR3 has 15 residues. CDR3 coding DNA: TGTGCCAGCAACCAAGGTCCCGGGACACCCTACGAGCAGTACTTC. As protein: CASNQGPGTPYEQYF.

This clonotype was detected many times. This rearrangement joins TRBV24-1 to TRBJ2-3; no definite D call. Germline V CDR1 and CDR2: KGHDR, SFDVKD. With 9 bases removed from V and 0 bases from J, the gap between germline ends came to 9 bases. The CDR3 runs 13 residues. This CDR3 is CATGHKSTDTQYF. CDR3 DNA sequence: TGTGCCACCGGCCACAAGAGCACAGATACGCAGTATTTT.

As for this clonotype: A read error may explain this, as a much larger clone is one base away. This chain connects TRBV2 to TRBJ1-2, with a possible D match to TRBD1 (6 bases). The CDR3 covers 15 residues. CDR1 is SNHLY and CDR2 is FYNNEI in the germline V gene. CDR3 sequence (DNA): TGTGCCAGCAGTAGGGGGGTAGACACTAACTATGGCTACAACTTC. Translating it yields CASSRGVDTNYGYNF.

In its sample, this clonotype is medium-sized. CDR3 coding DNA: TGCGCCAGCAGTGATATTGGACAGGGGGCGGCCGAGCAGTACTTC. This codes for CASSDIGQGAAEQYF. This chain uses TRBV10-2 with TRBJ2-7, with TRBD1 matching over 11 bases. The CDR3 is 15 residues long. Germline V gives CDR1 WSHSY, CDR2 SAAADI. The trim removed 3 bases at V and 6 bases at J, leaving 7 bases unmatched.

This clonotype is classed as medium-sized. The V call is TRBV12-3 or TRBV12-4, the J call TRBJ2-6; D gene uncertain. The V and J ends lost 2 bases and 7 bases respectively, with 6 bases between them. This CDR3 region has 13 residues. The CDR3 sequence is CASSLSAANVLTF. CDR3 DNA sequence: TGTGCCAGCAGTTTATCAGCAGCCAACGTCCTGACTTTC.

By sample share, this clonotype is medium-sized. The CDR3 here is CASSLPGQGRNTIYF. The CDR3 DNA reads TGTGCCAGCAGTCTCCCGGGACAGGGGAGAAACACCATATATTTT. The gene calls are TRBV28 and TRBJ1-3, with 10 bases fitting TRBD1. The CDR3 extends over 15 amino acids. J lost 5 bases, V lost 5 bases, and 6 bases had no gene match. The germline V gene has CDR1 MDHEN and CDR2 SYDVKM.

This clonotype is judged medium-sized (0.01 to 0.1%). The chain recombines TRBV24-1 with TRBJ2-3; TRBD2 matches 7 bases. CDR1 is KGHDR, CDR2 SFDVKD, per germline. V trimming: 5 bases; J trimming: 5 bases; junction bases outside the gene matches: 6. This CDR3 contains 14 residues. The DNA of the CDR3 is TGTGCCACCAGTGGGGAACAGCGGGGAGATACGCAGTATTTT. Translated: CATSGEQRGDTQYF.

This clonotype occurred many times. This chain uses TRBV20-1 with TRBJ1-1, with TRBD1 identical over 8 bases. This CDR3 spans 14 amino acids. CDR1 and CDR2 (germline): DFQATT, SNEGSKA (reference sequence). J lost 5 bases, V lost 4 bases, and 9 bases had no gene match. In DNA, the CDR3 is TGCAGTGCTATGGTCCCGGGACAGGAGACTGAAGCTTTCTTT. Its protein is CSAMVPGQETEAFF.

This clonotype has at least ten counts. This chain connects TRBV7-3 to TRBJ2-3, with 8 bases fitting TRBD2. Germline CDR1 SGHTA, CDR2 FQGTGA. Trimming took 5 bases from V and 6 from J; bases not matched to a gene: 10. The CDR3 has 15 amino acids. The CDR3, as DNA: TGTGCCAGCAGCACTAGCGGCCTAGGATCGGATACGCAGTATTTT. It is translated as CASSTSGLGSDTQYF.

This clonotype was counted at least ten times. Given a much more abundant clone one base away, this may be a read error. V is TRBV20-1 and J is TRBJ1-2, with D hard to call. CDR3 size: 14 residues. Looked up from germline, CDR1 is DFQATT and CDR2 is SNEGSKA (reference sequence). The DNA of the CDR3 is TGCAGTGCTAGAGACCCCAGAACCTACTATGGCTACAACTTC. This sequence encodes CSARDPRTYYGYNF.

The chain recombines TRBV3-1 with TRBJ2-7, with 10 bases aligning to TRBD1. Germline CDR1 and CDR2: LGHDT and YNNKEL (reference sequence). The V segment lost 4 bases and the J segment 5 bases; nucleotides outside the gene matches: 14. CDR3 length: 17 amino acids. Here the CDR3 DNA reads TGTGCCAGCAGCCCCATAAAGACCGGGACAGGGGCTGACGAGCAGTACTTC. Its protein product is CASSPIKTGTGADEQYF.

This clonotype was seen at least ten times. This chain uses TRBV27 with TRBJ1-2; 7 bases match TRBD1. Germline V gene lookup returns CDR1 MNHEY and CDR2 SMNVEV (reference sequence). The CDR3 runs to 16 residues. J was trimmed by 1 base and V by 2 bases; bases with no gene match: 7. The CDR3 reads CASSLGAGGINYGYTF. CDR3 coding DNA: TGTGCCAGCAGTTTAGGGGCAGGGGGTATTAACTATGGCTACACCTTC.

Relative to its sample, this clonotype is medium-sized. The rearrangement uses TRBV18 and TRBJ1-5; D is ambiguous. The CDR3 has 15 residues. Germline loops: CDR1 KGHSH, CDR2 LQKENI. V was shortened by 6 bases and J by 11 bases, with 23 bases between the two germline ends. CDR3 nucleotides: TGTGCCAGCTCTTCCACACGGAGCGGAGCCGAGTCCCAGCATTTT. This gives the protein CASSSTRSGAESQHF.